The 32 T cell receptor beta chains reported below all come from one sample, sequenced in a study of cytomegalovirus exposure and HLA in healthy donors. PCR used 60 Vbeta primers and 13 Jbeta primers. The data were produced by immunoSEQ multiplex PCR, yet TCRdb's version contains in-frame clones alone and is incomplete. The repertoire holds approximately 110,000 clones, with 65% to 80% as singletons. Sequenced input: PBMCs. These receptors were collected from a female donor in good health and CMV-seropositive.

This clone appeared once. The genes are TRBV2 and TRBJ2-1, with TRBD2 matching 7 bases. The V and J ends lost 3 bases and 6 bases, in that order; junction bases with no gene match: 11. Germline V lookup: CDR1 SNHLY, CDR2 FYNNEI. The CDR3 contains 16 residues. CDR3 amino acids: CASSDAGGSLINEQFF. The CDR3 coding sequence is TGTGCCAGCAGTGATGCGGGCGGGAGTTTGATCAATGAGCAGTTCTTC.

The CDR3 sequence is CATCGTTNTEAFF. CDR3 DNA: TGTGCCACCTGTGGGACAACTAACACTGAAGCTTTCTTT. J is TRBJ1-1 and V is TRBV6-5; possible D gene TRBD1, 6 bases. Deletions cut 10 bases from V and 2 bases from J, with 14 bases between. Germline CDR1 MNHEY, CDR2 SVGAGI. The CDR3 is 13 residues long.

This clone was counted between two and nine times. The chain combines TRBV27 with TRBJ1-5; D is possibly TRBD1 (6 bases). From germline, CDR1 is MNHEY and CDR2 SMNVEV (reference sequence). The CDR3 loop spans 13 amino acids. The ends were cut back, 5 bases at V and 7 bases at J, with 12 bases in the middle. As DNA, the CDR3 is TGTGCCAGCAGTCAAACAGGGAAACAGCCCCAGCATTTT. Its protein product is CASSQTGKQPQHF.

The chain is built from TRBV6-1 and TRBJ1-1; maybe TRBD1 (6 bases). V was cut by 1 base and J by 10 bases, with 16 bases left in between. The CDR3 length is 14 residues. The germline CDR1 and CDR2 sequences are MNHNS and SASEGT. In DNA form, the CDR3 reads TGTGCCAGCAGTGAAGTAGGGGGGGAGGACGGAGCTTTCTTT. Its translation is CASSEVGGEDGAFF.

The chain joins TRBV18 to TRBJ2-7; maybe TRBD2 (7 bases). This CDR3 region has 16 residues. Germline lookup yields CDR1 KGHSH and CDR2 LQKENI. V was cut by 4 bases and J by 7 bases, with 23 bases left in between. CDR3 amino acids: CASSLPGGVGAQEQYF. CDR3 coding DNA: TGTGCCAGCTCACTCCCGGGGGGTGTGGGGGCACAGGAGCAGTACTTC.

This clone was counted a few times. As DNA, the CDR3 is TGCGCCAGCAGCTTGCGGGTAAGCTCTGGGGCCAACGTCCTGACTTTC. Translating gives CASSLRVSSGANVLTF. The chain employs TRBV5-1 and TRBJ2-6; D remains unclear. Germline V lookup: CDR1 SGHRS, CDR2 YFSETQ. The V and J ends lost 1 base and 0 bases respectively, with 8 bases between them. CDR3 length: 16 amino acids.

This rearrangement joins TRBV12-5 to TRBJ1-2, with D perhaps matching TRBD1 (6 bases). From germline, CDR1 is LGHNT and CDR2 FRNRAP. Trimming left V 7 bases short and J 4 bases short, with 10 bases between. The CDR3 contains 12 residues. CDR3 DNA: TGTGCTAGTGCCTTGGACAGCTATGGCTACACCTTC. The encoded protein is CASALDSYGYTF.

This clone was seen only a few times. The chain is built from TRBV7-6 and TRBJ2-7, with 7 bases lining up with TRBD1. V dropped 2 bases and J dropped 11; count of bases not matched to a gene: 9. The CDR3 covers 13 residues. Germline-derived CDR1 and CDR2 are SGHVS and FNYEAQ. The CDR3 nucleotides are TGTGCCAGCAGCTTACAAATGGACAGGAATAAGTACTTC. Protein: CASSLQMDRNKYF.

The chain employs TRBV19 and TRBJ1-3; 7 bases match TRBD1. This CDR3 has 14 amino acids. After removal of 3 bases from V and 4 bases from J, the junction contained 3 bases not matched to a gene. The germline gives CDR1 LNHDA, CDR2 SQIVND (reference sequence). CDR3 sequence (DNA): TGTGCCAGTAGTATCACGACAGGGGGAAACACCATATATTTT. Translated, it gives CASSITTGGNTIYF.

The chain carries TRBV6-1 and TRBJ1-6; TRBD1 aligns across 7 bases. The CDR3 consists of 15 residues. CDR1 and CDR2 from the germline V gene are MNHNS and SASEGT. The junction had 5 bases not matched to a gene; V was cut back by 5 bases and J by 4 bases. This chain's CDR3 is CASSLRDRYNSPLHF. The CDR3 nucleotides read TGTGCCAGCAGTCTGCGGGACAGATATAATTCACCCCTCCACTTT.

The chain has TRBV10-3 and TRBJ2-3, with 9 bases aligning to TRBD2. This CDR3 comprises 14 residues. Germline loops: CDR1 ENHRY, CDR2 SYGVKD. V lost 6 bases and J lost 5; bases outside the gene matches: 6. The CDR3 here is CAIRPSGRRDTQYF. The CDR3 coding sequence is TGTGCCATCAGACCGAGCGGGAGGCGAGATACGCAGTATTTT.

The J gene is TRBJ2-2, the V gene TRBV7-2; 7 bases line up with TRBD2. V gave up 5 bases and J gave up 2 bases; unmatched junction bases: 8. The CDR3 has 16 amino acids. The V gene's germline CDR1 is SGHTA and CDR2 FQGNSA. The DNA for the CDR3 is TGTGCCAGCAGCCTGGGGGGGACCAGCAACACCGGGGAGCTGTTTTTT. It yields the protein CASSLGGTSNTGELFF.

This rearrangement joins TRBV11-2 to TRBJ2-3; tentative D call: TRBD2 (6 bases). The germline gives CDR1 SGHAT, CDR2 FQNNGV. Trimming left V 6 bases short and J 3 bases short, with 19 bases between. This CDR3 is built from 16 residues. CDR3 in DNA: TGTGCCAGCAGACCAACTTCGGGGGAAGGAACAGATACGCAGTATTTT. Translating gives CASRPTSGEGTDTQYF.

The rearrangement uses TRBV6-5 and TRBJ1-4; 11 bases agree with TRBD1. The germline V gene has CDR1 MNHEY and CDR2 SVGAGI. This CDR3 region has 16 residues. Germline trimming cut 2 bases from V and 7 bases from J; bases unmatched to any gene: 6. The CDR3 region is CASSYGTGGTSEKLFF. CDR3 nucleotide sequence: TGTGCCAGCAGTTACGGGACAGGGGGTACTTCTGAAAAACTGTTTTTT.

This clone was counted a single time. The gene calls are TRBV27 and TRBJ2-1; the D gene is possibly TRBD2 (5 bases). This CDR3 has 15 residues. The ends were cut back, 3 bases at V and 0 bases at J, with 9 bases in the middle. Germline V lookup: CDR1 MNHEY, CDR2 SMNVEV (reference sequence). CDR3: CASSLAGLSYNEQFF. The CDR3, as DNA: TGTGCCAGCAGTTTGGCGGGCCTCTCCTACAATGAGCAGTTCTTC.

The chain combines TRBV4-3 with TRBJ1-4; D unresolved. Looked up from germline, CDR1 is LGHNA and CDR2 is YSLEER. The CDR3 has 16 residues. Trimming shortened V by 0 bases and J by 3 bases, and 11 bases separated the two germline ends. CDR3 nucleotide sequence: TGCGCCAGCAGCCAAGAAGCACGGGTCCCTAATGAAAAACTGTTTTTT. Translation gives CASSQEARVPNEKLFF.

This chain joins TRBV27 and TRBJ1-3; a weak D match, TRBD1 (5 bases). Between the trimmed V and J ends, which lost 8 bases and 3 bases, there was a span of 11 bases. The CDR3 runs 13 residues. Germline CDR1 is MNHEY and CDR2 is SMNVEV (reference sequence). The CDR3: CASCDRIGNTIYF. CDR3 DNA: TGTGCCAGCTGCGACAGAATTGGAAACACCATATATTTT.

This chain joins TRBV5-8 and TRBJ2-3; 8 bases are a match to TRBD2. This CDR3 is built from 15 residues. Trimming at V came to 0 bases and at J to 5 bases, leaving 5 bases not matched to a gene. CDR1 and CDR2 (germline): SGHTS, YDEGEE. CDR3 amino acids: CASSLEAGTRDTQYF. In DNA, the CDR3 is TGTGCCAGCAGCTTGGAAGCCGGGACTAGAGATACGCAGTATTTT.

This chain links TRBV6-1 with TRBJ1-2; D not certain. Germline assignment: CDR1 MNHNS and CDR2 SASEGT. The CDR3 loop spans 15 amino acids. V was cut by 3 bases and J by 5 bases, with 16 bases left in between. The CDR3 DNA follows: TGTGCCAGCAGTGACGAAGCCAGGTTTACGTATGGCTACACCTTC. It codes for CASSDEARFTYGYTF.

On this clone: The identical CDR3 is also encoded by other nucleotide sequences in the sample. V usage is TRBV5-1 and J usage is TRBJ1-2; perhaps TRBD1 as D (5 bases). Trimming took 0 bases from V and 4 from J, leaving 7 bases between them. The germline V gene has CDR1 SGHRS and CDR2 YFSETQ. This CDR3 is 13 amino acids long. The CDR3 DNA reads as TGCGCCAGCAGCTTGGGTACAGGCTATGGCTACACCTTC. Translation gives CASSLGTGYGYTF.

In regard to this clone: Other DNA sequences in the sample encode the same CDR3. This chain uses TRBV18 with TRBJ2-3, with 7 nucleotides matching TRBD2. The germline gives CDR1 KGHSH, CDR2 LQKENI. V shed 3 bases, J shed 5 bases, and the junction held 2 bases outside the gene matches. There are 13 residues in the CDR3. CDR3 in amino acids: CASSPPGGDTQYF. CDR3 coding DNA: TGTGCCAGCTCACCCCCGGGGGGAGATACGCAGTATTTT.

The chain links TRBV7-9 to TRBJ1-5; 10 bases map to TRBD1. Germline V gives CDR1 SEHNR, CDR2 FQNEAQ (reference sequence). V lost 5 bases, J lost 6 bases, and 7 bases stayed unmatched. The CDR3 sequence is 15 residues long. DNA of the CDR3: TGTGCCAGCAGCCAAACCGGGACAGGGGCTCAGCCCCAGCATTTT. It is translated as CASSQTGTGAQPQHF.

The rearrangement links TRBV18 to TRBJ1-4; 9 bases align to TRBD1. Germline V gives CDR1 KGHSH, CDR2 LQKENI. V was pared by 3 bases and J by 7 bases, with 6 bases of the junction left unmatched. The CDR3 extends over 15 amino acids. The CDR3 region has the DNA TGTGCCAGCTCACCCGGGACAGGGAGGAGTGAAAAACTGTTTTTT. Amino acid sequence: CASSPGTGRSEKLFF.

This clone occurred a few times. The J gene is TRBJ2-7, the V gene TRBV7-2, with D unclear. Germline lookup yields CDR1 SGHTA and CDR2 FQGNSA. Deletions cut 2 bases from V and 4 bases from J, with 12 bases between. This CDR3 contains 14 residues. CDR3 sequence reads: CASSLSRGGYEQYF. The CDR3, as DNA: TGTGCCAGCAGCTTATCCCGCGGTGGATACGAGCAGTACTTC.

This chain connects TRBV6-5 to TRBJ2-7; 9 bases match TRBD1. Germline V gene sequence: CDR1 MNHEY, CDR2 SVGAGI. This CDR3 is built from 13 residues. J lost 7 bases, V lost 5 bases, and 6 bases had no gene match. The CDR3 nucleotides read TGTGCCAGCAGTAGGGGACAGGGATGGGAGCAGTACTTC. This encodes CASSRGQGWEQYF.

The chain employs TRBV4-1 and TRBJ2-2; TRBD1 matches at 8 bases. V dropped 2 bases and J dropped 7; count of bases not matched to a gene: 15. CDR1 and CDR2 from the germline V gene are MGHRA and YSYEKL. The CDR3 loop spans 18 amino acids. In DNA, the CDR3 is TGCGCCAGCAGCCAAAGGGGCAGTAGGACAGGGTTTCACGGGGAGCTGTTTTTT. Encoded protein: CASSQRGSRTGFHGELFF.

This chain connects TRBV10-3 to TRBJ2-7; unclear D gene. The CDR3 contains 12 residues. Germline V CDR1 and CDR2: ENHRY, SYGVKD. V lost 4 bases to trimming and J lost 1 base, with 5 bases between them. The CDR3 DNA sequence: TGTGCCATCAGTGGGCCTTCCTACGAGCAGTACTTC. It codes for CAISGPSYEQYF.

The chain links TRBV5-5 to TRBJ1-2; D gene uncertain. This CDR3 has 15 residues. V lost 4 bases to trimming and J lost 1 base, with 14 bases between them. The germline V gene encodes CDR1 SGHKS and CDR2 YYEKEE (reference sequence). In nucleotides, the CDR3 is TGTGCCAGCAGCCCCATGAACAGAGATAACTATGGCTACACCTTC. It yields the protein CASSPMNRDNYGYTF.

This clone appeared a few times. V and J are TRBV27 and TRBJ2-7, with D maybe TRBD2 (5 bases). CDR3 size: 14 residues. Germline V CDR1 and CDR2: MNHEY, SMNVEV (reference sequence). V was shortened by 6 bases and J by 5 bases, with 17 bases between the two germline ends. The CDR3 DNA reads TGTGCCAGCAGGGGTAGTCCGGGGTTCCACGAGCAGTACTTC. Translating gives CASRGSPGFHEQYF.

V is TRBV7-9 and J is TRBJ1-2, with 7 bases fitting TRBD1. Unmatched junction bases numbered 6, after V lost 2 bases and J lost 9 bases. This CDR3 region has 13 residues. Germline loops: CDR1 SEHNR, CDR2 FQNEAQ (reference sequence). The CDR3 here is CASSLTTGASYTF. CDR3 nucleotides: TGTGCCAGCAGCTTAACTACAGGGGCTAGCTACACCTTC.

This chain links TRBV28 with TRBJ1-5; D uncertain. V was trimmed by 5 bases and J by 4 bases, leaving 15 bases between them. Germline V gene sequence: CDR1 MDHEN, CDR2 SYDVKM. CDR3 length: 15 amino acids. The CDR3 spells CASSHTNIPNQPQHF. CDR3 bases: TGTGCCAGCAGTCACACGAACATACCAAATCAGCCCCAGCATTTT.

This sequence joins TRBV7-9 and TRBJ1-2, with 10 bases matching TRBD1. V gave up 2 bases and J gave up 5 bases; unmatched junction bases: 8. Germline V gene lookup returns CDR1 SEHNR and CDR2 FQNEAQ (reference sequence). This CDR3 has 16 amino acids. The CDR3 is CASSLKRTGGFYGYTF. DNA for the CDR3: TGTGCCAGCAGCTTAAAACGGACAGGGGGTTTTTATGGCTACACCTTC.